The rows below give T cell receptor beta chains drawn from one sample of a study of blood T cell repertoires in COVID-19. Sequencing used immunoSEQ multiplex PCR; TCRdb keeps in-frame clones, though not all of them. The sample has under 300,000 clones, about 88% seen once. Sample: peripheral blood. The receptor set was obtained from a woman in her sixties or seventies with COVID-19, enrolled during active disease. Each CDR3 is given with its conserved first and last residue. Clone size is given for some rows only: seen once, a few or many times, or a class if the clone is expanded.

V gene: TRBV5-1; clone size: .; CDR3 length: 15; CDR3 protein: CASSSFRGAQETQYF
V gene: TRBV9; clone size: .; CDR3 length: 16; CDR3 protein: CASRKSGGADAGELFF
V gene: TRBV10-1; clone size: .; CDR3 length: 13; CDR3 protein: CASSESAQGDQYF
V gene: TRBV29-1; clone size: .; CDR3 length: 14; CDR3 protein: CSSEYGGVGETQYF
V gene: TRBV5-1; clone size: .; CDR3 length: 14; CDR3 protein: CASGPGTGGTEAFF
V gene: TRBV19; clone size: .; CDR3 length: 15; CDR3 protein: CASSIDRGDNQPQHF
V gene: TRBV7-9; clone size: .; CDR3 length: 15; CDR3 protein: CASSLTSGGTDTQYF
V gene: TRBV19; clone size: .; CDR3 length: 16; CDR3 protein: CASTLRWGTEYNEQFF
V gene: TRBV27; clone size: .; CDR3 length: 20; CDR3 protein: CASSLGLAGAHRTLTDTQYF
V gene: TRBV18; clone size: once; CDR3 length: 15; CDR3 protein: CASSPEAARRDTQYF
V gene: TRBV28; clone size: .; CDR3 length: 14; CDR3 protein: CASSPTVVNYGYTF
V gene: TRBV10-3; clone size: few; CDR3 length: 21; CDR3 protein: CAISERGEQPRDPFNYNEQFF
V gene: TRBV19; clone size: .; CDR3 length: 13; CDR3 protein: CASIRGPGNTIYF
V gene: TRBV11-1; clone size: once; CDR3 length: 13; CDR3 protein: CASSLLPGSPLHF
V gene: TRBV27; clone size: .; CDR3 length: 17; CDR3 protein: CASSPAQGAGGNTEAFF
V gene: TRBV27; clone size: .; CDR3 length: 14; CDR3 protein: CASSLFRGNTEAFF
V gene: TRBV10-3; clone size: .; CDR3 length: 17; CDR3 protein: CAISESLGLGGSYGYTF
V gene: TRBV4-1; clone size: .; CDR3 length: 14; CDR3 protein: CASSPDRAGEKLFF
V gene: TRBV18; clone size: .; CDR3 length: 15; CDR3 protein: CASSTANPGNTEAFF
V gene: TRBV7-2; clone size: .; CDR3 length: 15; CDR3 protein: CASSLELDRRETQYF
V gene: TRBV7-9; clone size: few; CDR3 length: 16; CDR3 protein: CASSSQGVGNTGELFF
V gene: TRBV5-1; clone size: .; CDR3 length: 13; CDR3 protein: CASSTGAIGELFF
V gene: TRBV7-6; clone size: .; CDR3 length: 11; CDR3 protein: CASSLANTQYF
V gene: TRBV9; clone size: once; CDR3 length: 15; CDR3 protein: CASTRLAQVTDTQYF
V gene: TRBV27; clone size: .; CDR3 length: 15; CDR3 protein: CATNRGGKPYNEQFF
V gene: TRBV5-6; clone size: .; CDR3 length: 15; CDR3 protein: CASTSFNRANYGYTF
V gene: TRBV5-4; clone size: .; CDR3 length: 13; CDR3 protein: CASSLQTDRGAFF
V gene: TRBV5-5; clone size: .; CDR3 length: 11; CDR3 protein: CASSSRTEAFF
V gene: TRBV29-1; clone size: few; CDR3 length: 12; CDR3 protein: CSVLGGQETQYF
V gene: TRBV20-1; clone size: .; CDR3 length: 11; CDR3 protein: CSGTVTDTQYF
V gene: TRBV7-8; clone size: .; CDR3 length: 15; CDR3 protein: CASSYTSGSYNEQFF
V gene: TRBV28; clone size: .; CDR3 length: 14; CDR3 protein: CASSSDRGQETQYF
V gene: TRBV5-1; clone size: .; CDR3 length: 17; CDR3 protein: CASSLGSTGTGQETQYF
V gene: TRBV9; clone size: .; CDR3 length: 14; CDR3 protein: CASSVGTALYEQYF
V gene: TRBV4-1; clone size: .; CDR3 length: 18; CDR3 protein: CASSHFWAGTGGEETQYF
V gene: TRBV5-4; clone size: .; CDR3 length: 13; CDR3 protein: CASSPPGTDTQYF
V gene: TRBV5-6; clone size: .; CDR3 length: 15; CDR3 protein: CASSLGVAGPYEQYF
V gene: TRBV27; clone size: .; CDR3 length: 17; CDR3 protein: CASSLFSGTGGKETQYF
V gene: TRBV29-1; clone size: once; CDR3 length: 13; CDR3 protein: CSVVGGEHYGYTF
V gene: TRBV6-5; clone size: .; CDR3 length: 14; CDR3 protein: CASSRDRFNSPLHF
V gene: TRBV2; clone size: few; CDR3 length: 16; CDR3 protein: CASNSLAGFALLPQYF
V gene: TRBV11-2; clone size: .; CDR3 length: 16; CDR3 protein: CASSLDEAEVPYEQYF
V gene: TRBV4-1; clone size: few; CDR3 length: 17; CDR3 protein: CASSHLSGGVKDDEQFF
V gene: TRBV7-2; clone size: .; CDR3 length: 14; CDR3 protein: CASSAATGYYGYTF
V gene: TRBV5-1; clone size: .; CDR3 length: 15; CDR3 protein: CASSVDRGVAYEQYF
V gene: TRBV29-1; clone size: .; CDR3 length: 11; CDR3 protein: CSARPEETQYF
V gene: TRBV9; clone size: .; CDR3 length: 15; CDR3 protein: CASSAAGVAYNEQFF
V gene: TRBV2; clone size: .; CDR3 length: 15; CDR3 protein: CASSEDGNSNQPQHF
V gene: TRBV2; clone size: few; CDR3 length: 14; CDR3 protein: CASRVSGLGYEQYF
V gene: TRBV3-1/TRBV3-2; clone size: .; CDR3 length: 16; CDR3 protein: CASSYPDFPSTGELFF
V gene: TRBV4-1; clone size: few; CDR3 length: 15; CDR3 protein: CASSPFIQLNEKLFF
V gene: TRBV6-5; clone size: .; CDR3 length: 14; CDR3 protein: CASSYSAGPGELFF
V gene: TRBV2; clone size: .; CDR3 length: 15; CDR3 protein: CASSGTDRVNNEQFF